This T cell receptor (beta chain) derives from a study of blood T cells in healthy people across ages. Through a sample-barcoded 5' primer and a J-beta primer mix, a second PCR was run for roughly 6 to 11 cycles. Sequencing yielded, for each sample, at least 3 million paired-end reads carrying CDR3. TCRdb ran MiXCR on the 5' RACE reads and lists one entry per CDR3 protein. The data show 550,000 to 750,000 distinct CDR3 sequences, with around 21% seen just once and 3.5% to 4% held by the top ten. The CDR3 is 13 residues long. Germline CDR1 reads SQVTM; CDR2 reads ANQGSEA. The ends were cut back, 7 bases at V and 1 base at J, with 13 bases in the middle. Total RNA extracted from each sample amounted to at least 5 micrograms.

The chain recombines TRBV29-1 with TRBJ1-1; no reliable D call. The sequenced sample was blood. This receptor was obtained from a man in his sixties or seventies in good health. CDR3 in DNA: TGCAGCGGATCCCGTCAGGAGAACACTGAAGCTTTCTTT. Translating gives CSGSRQENTEAFF.